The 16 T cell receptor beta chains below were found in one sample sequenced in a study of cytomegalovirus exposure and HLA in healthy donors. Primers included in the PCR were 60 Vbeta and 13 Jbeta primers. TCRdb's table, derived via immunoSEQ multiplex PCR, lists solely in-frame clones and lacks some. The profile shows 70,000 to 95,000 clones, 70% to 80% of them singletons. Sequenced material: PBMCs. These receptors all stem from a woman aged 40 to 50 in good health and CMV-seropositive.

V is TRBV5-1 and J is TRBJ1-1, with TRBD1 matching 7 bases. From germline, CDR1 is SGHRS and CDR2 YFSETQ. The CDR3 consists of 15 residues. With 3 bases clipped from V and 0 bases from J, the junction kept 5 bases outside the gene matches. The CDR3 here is CASSSRTGLNTEAFF. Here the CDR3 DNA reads TGCGCCAGCAGCTCCCGGACAGGCCTGAACACTGAAGCTTTCTTT.

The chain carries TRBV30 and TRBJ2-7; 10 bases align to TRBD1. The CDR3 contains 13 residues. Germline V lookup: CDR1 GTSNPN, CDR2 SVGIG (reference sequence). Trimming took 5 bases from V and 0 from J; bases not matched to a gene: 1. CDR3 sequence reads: CAWGTGASYEQYF. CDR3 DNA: TGTGCCTGGGGGACAGGGGCCTCCTACGAGCAGTACTTC.

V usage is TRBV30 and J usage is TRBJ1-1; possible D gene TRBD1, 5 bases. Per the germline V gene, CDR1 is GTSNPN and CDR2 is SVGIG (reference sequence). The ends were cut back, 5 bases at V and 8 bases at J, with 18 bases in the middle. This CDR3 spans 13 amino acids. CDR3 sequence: CAWGRDGGKEAFF. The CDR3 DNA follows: TGTGCCTGGGGAAGGGACGGAGGGAAAGAAGCTTTCTTT.

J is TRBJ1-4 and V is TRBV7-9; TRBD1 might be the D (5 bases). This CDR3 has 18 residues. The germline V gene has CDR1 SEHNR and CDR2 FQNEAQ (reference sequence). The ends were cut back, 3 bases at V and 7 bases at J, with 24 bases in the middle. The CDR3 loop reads CASSFNSGLPLAGEKLFF. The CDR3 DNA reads TGTGCCAGCAGCTTTAACTCGGGACTACCTTTGGCAGGTGAAAAACTGTTTTTT.

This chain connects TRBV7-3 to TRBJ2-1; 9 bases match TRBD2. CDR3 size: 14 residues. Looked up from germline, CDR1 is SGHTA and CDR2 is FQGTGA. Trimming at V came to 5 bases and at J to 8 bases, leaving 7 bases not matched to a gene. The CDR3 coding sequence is TGTGCCAGCAGCCCCAATAGCGGGAGCCATGAGCAGTTCTTC. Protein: CASSPNSGSHEQFF. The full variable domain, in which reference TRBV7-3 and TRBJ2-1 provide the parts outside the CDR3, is GAGVSQTPSNKVTEKGKYVELRCDPISGHTALYWYRQSLGQGPEFLIYFQGTGAADDSGLPNDRFFAVRPEGSVSTLKIQRTERGDSAVYLCASSPNSGSHEQFFGPGTRLTVL.

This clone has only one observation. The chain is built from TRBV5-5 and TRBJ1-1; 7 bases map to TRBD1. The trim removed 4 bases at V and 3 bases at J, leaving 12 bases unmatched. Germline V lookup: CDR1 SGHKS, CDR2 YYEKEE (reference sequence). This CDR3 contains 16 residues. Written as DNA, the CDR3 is TGTGCCAGCAGCCCGGTACAGGGGAAAGGTGACACTGAAGCTTTCTTT. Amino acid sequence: CASSPVQGKGDTEAFF.

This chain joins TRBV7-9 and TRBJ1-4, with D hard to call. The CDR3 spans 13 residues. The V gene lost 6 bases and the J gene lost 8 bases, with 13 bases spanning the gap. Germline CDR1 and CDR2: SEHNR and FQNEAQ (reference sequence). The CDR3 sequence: CASSWSSSEKLFF. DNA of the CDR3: TGTGCCAGCAGTTGGAGTAGTAGCGAAAAACTGTTTTTT.

For the CDR3, the DNA is TGTGCCACTCGCCAGGGGCCCCCCTACGAGCAGTACTTC. Translation gives CATRQGPPYEQYF. The chain uses TRBV6-5 and TRBJ2-5; TRBD1 is a possible D gene (6 bases). The last part of the DNA fits TRBJ2-7 better; the J call may be wrong. Germline CDR1 MNHEY, CDR2 SVGAGI. The CDR3 spans 13 residues.

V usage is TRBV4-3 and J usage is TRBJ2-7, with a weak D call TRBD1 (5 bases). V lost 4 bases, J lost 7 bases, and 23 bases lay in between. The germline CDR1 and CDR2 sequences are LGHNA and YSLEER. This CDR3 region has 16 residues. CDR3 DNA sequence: TGCGCCAGCAGCCCGAGCCAGGGCAAGGGTTGGAATGAGCAGTACTTC. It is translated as CASSPSQGKGWNEQYF.

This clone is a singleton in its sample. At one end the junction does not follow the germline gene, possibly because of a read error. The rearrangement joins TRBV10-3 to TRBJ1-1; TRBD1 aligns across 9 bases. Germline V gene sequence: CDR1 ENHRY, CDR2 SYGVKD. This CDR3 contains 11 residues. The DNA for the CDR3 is TGTGCCGTACGAGCGGAGGGGGACAGGGTCTTT. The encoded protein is CAVRAEGDRVF.

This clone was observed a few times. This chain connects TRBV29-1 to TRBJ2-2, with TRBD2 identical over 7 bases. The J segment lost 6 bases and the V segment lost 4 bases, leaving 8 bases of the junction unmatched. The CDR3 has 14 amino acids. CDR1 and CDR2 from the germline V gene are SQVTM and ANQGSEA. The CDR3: CSVVSGEGAGELFF. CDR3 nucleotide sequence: TGCAGCGTTGTTTCCGGGGAGGGAGCCGGGGAGCTGTTTTTT.

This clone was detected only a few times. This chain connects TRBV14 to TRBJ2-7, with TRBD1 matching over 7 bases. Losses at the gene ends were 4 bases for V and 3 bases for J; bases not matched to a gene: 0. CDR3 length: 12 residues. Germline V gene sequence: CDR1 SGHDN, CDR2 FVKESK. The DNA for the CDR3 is TGTGCCAGCAGCCCAGGGGGCTACGAGCAGTACTTC. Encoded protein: CASSPGGYEQYF.

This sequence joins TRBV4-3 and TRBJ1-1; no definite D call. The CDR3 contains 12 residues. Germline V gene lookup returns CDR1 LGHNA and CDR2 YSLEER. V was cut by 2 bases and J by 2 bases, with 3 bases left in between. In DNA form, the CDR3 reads TGCGCCAGCAGCCAATCTAACACTGAAGCTTTCTTT. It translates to CASSQSNTEAFF.

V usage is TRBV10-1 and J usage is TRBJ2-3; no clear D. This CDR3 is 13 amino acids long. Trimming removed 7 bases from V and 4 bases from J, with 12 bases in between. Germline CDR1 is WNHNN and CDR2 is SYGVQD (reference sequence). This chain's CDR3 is CASNPRPSDTQYF. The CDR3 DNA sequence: TGCGCCAGCAATCCCAGGCCGTCAGATACGCAGTATTTT.

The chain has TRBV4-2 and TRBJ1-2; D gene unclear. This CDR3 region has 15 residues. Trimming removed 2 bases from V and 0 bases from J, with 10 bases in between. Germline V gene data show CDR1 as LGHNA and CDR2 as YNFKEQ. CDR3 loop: CASSQSTGANYGYTF. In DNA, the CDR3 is TGTGCCAGCAGCCAATCCACGGGAGCTAACTATGGCTACACCTTC.

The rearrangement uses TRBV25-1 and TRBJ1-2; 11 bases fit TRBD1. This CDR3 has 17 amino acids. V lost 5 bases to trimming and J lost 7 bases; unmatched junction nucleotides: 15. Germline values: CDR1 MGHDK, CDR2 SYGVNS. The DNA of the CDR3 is TGTGCCAGCAGTTTAACTACCAACCCGGACAGGGGGCTTGGCTACACCTTC. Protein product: CASSLTTNPDRGLGYTF.